This T cell receptor (beta chain) was obtained from a study of cytomegalovirus exposure and HLA in healthy donors. Notes on the study in general: A few of the chains that were CMV-associated were confirmed in vitro to be specific for CMV antigens.

A word on this clone: Its target is unknown.

Primers: 60 Vbeta forward and 13 Jbeta reverse. Method: immunoSEQ multiplex PCR; TCRdb's copy keeps in-frame clones and lacks some. The profile shows 60,000 to 80,000 clones, 60% to 80% of them singletons. CDR3 length: 14 residues. The germline V gene encodes CDR1 MNHEY and CDR2 SMNVEV (reference sequence). Trimming took 4 bases from V and 6 from J, leaving 16 bases between them. Specimen: PBMCs. This chain uses TRBV27 with TRBJ2-7, with D perhaps TRBD1 (5 bases). This sequence was found in a girl between 10 and 17 years old in good health and CMV-seropositive. CDR3 region: CASSSPGKVGEQYF. In DNA form, the CDR3 reads TGTGCCAGCAGTTCACCAGGGAAAGTTGGCGAGCAGTACTTC.